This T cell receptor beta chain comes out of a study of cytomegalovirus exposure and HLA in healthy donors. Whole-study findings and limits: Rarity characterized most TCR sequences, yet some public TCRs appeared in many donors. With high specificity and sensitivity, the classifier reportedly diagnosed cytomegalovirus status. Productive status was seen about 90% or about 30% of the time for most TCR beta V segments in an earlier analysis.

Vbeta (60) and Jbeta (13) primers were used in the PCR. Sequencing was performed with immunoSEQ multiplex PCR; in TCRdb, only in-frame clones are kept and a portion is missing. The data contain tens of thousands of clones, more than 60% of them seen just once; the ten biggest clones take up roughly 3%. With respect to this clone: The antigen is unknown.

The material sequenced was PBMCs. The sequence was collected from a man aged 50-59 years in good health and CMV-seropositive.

The CDR3 DNA follows: TGTGCCAGCAGCCCGGGACTAGTTCCCTACAATGAGCAGTTCTTC. Encoded protein: CASSPGLVPYNEQFF. The rearrangement joins TRBV7-2 to TRBJ2-1; 8 bases agree with TRBD2. CDR1 is SGHTA and CDR2 is FQGNSA in the germline V gene. V trimming: 5 bases; J trimming: 2 bases; junction bases outside the gene matches: 5. The CDR3 is 15 residues long.